Sequencing of this T cell receptor beta chain was carried out in a study of T cell clonotyping in hematopoietic cell transplantation (dated by TCRdb to the early 2020s). Looking at the study overall: Pretransplant samples from recipients were collected after cytoreduction. The study collected approximately 130 blood samples from approximately 32 consecutive transplant recipients and their related donors. Patient recruitment ran from late 2015 to early 2017, and follow-up continued until September 2020 or death.

With the immunoSEQ assay, which is a bias-controlled multiplex PCR relying on V- and J-specific primers, TCR beta CDR3 regions were amplified from genomic DNA. A second PCR step added a proprietary barcode and Illumina adapter sequences to the CDR3 amplicons. CDR3 libraries were sequenced on an Illumina MiSeq instrument. Under the source paper's analysis protocol: Export and quality control were performed with immunoSEQ Analyzer 3.0, and downstream analyses were performed with R Bioconductor and Immunarch. Only productive rearrangements within the normalized downsampled data set were used in the calculation of repertoire metrics. In the normalized cohort, a clonotype counted as pathologically expanded if the clonotype was larger than 5 templates. Repertoire diversity was measured with the Inverse Simpson Index. To capture all clonotypes, the CMV-specificity analyses were run on the non-normalized data set. TCRdb re-hosts the immuneACCESS table, in-frame sequences only. Its copies lack some clones; in the studies checked, an unresolved V gene accounts for under half of them, and the cause for the rest is not known. For V, J and clone size, that table is used; D and trimming come from the DNA. The sample table lists about 49,000 clones, about nine tenths of them with a count of one. The ten largest account for around 5.5% of the sample.

In the case of this clone: Its antigen remains unidentified. Base qualities are not at hand, and no much larger clone is one base apart. The sample carries other DNA sequences with the same CDR3.

What the research found in general, with its limitations: Broader TCR repertoire diversity after transplant was predicted by Inverse Simpson Index values from donors and from recipients before transplant. The sample size was limited, and because cells were not sorted, the contributions of CD4 and CD8 repertoires could not be separated. Recipient TCR diversity fell after transplant, with pathologically expanded clonotypes rising progressively from day 30 to day 180. Only a small fraction of recipient repertoires overlapped donor repertoires, with over 97% appearing de novo at the given depth.

Read against the paper, the sample's time point label means: recipient sample about 28 days before transplant, after cytoreduction. Blood from recipients was drawn roughly 28 days before transplant, then again at days 30, 100 and 180 after transplant. Using Nuclei Lysis Solution, genomic DNA was extracted from unfractionated peripheral blood mononuclear cells that were either fresh or cryopreserved. V loses 6 bases, J loses 2 bases, and the germline ends lie 14 bases apart. Based on the germline V gene, the CDR1 and CDR2 sequences are MDHEN and SYDVKM. The CDR3 spans 14 residues, from the cysteine through the phenylalanine. The only DNA kept is the CDR3, 42 bases in frame from the first base.

The sequence came from a man in his sixties with biphenotypic leukemia. Some clones in this sample may be carry-over from other donors' samples. The sequencing here drew on peripheral blood mononuclear cells, taken before stem cell transplant. The V and J genes are TRBV28 and TRBJ2-7; no D gene is confidently identified. The DNA sequence reads TGTGCCAGCAGACCCCCGGGTCTTACCTACGAGCAGTACTTC. This yields the protein CASRPPGLTYEQYF.